This T cell receptor (beta chain) was recorded in a study of blood T cells in healthy people across ages. Germline assignment: CDR1 SGHDN and CDR2 FVKESK. Germline trimming cut 4 bases from V and 5 bases from J; bases unmatched to any gene: 10. The CDR3 has 17 amino acids. A second PCR of 7 to 11 cycles used a sample-barcoded 5' primer and a J-beta primer mix. TCRdb passed the 5' RACE reads through MiXCR, listing each CDR3 protein once. The sample lists 1.6 million or so distinct CDR3 sequences; roughly 30% were seen once. V is TRBV14 and J is TRBJ2-5, with TRBD2 identical over 13 bases. Sequences were obtained from blood. This clonotype originated in a young woman in good health. CDR3 sequence (DNA): TGTGCCAGCAGCCCCAGACTAGCGGGAGGAGGAGATGAGACCCAGTACTTC. Translating it yields CASSPRLAGGGDETQYF.